This T cell receptor beta chain stems from a study of CD4+ T cells in melanoma. With regard to this clone: What it recognizes is unknown.

This CDR3 has 15 residues. The V gene lost 0 bases and the J gene lost 0 bases, with 10 bases spanning the gap. CDR1 SQVTM and CDR2 ANQGSEA come from the germline V gene. Study-wide points: CD8+ T cell, macrophage and B cell function reportedly correlated with neoantigen-specific CD4+ T cells.

Repertoires were generated with immunoSEQ multiplex PCR, while TCRdb's copy carries only in-frame clones and drops some. The table has about 140,000 clones, around nine tenths seen once. This receptor was identified in a human donor with melanoma. The V call is TRBV29-1, the J call TRBJ2-3; D call uncertain. CDR3 DNA sequence: TGCAGCGTTGAAGAACGGATGGCTAGCACAGATACGCAGTATTTT. This gives the protein CSVEERMASTDTQYF.